The next 12 T cell receptor beta chains were all read from a single sample in a study of T-cell reconstitution after alpha-beta-depleted transplantation in children. Unique molecular identifiers were incorporated into the prepared TCRbeta library. TCRdb ran MiXCR on the PCR reads and lists one entry per CDR3 protein. The sample contains some 840,000 distinct CDR3 sequences, roughly 16% of which appear only once. The sample here was PBMCs, mostly from graft donor cells, taken 360 days after TCRalphabeta/CD19-depleted stem cell transplant. The source of these receptors is a male patient under 18 who had a stem cell transplant for acute lymphoblastic leukemia, so the T cells may come from the graft donor.

The chain couples TRBV15 to TRBJ2-2; 11 bases agree with TRBD2. The CDR3 has 15 residues. Germline CDR1 reads LNHNV; CDR2 reads YYDKDF (reference sequence). The V segment lost 6 bases and the J segment 1 base; nucleotides outside the gene matches: 1. The CDR3 DNA reads as TGTGCCACCAGAACTAGCGGGGGGAACACCGGGGAGCTGTTTTTT. Residues: CATRTSGGNTGELFF. The full variable domain, completed using reference TRBV15 and TRBJ2-2, is DAMVIQNPRYQVTQFGKPVTLSCSQTLNHNVMYWYQQKSSQAPKLLFHYYDKDFNNEADTPDNFQSRRPNTSFCFLDIRSPGLGDTAMYLCATRTSGGNTGELFFGEGSRLTVL.

This clonotype turned up a few times. This chain joins TRBV29-1 and TRBJ1-5; no firm D call. The CDR3 loop spans 13 amino acids. Trimming shortened V by 5 bases and J by 4 bases, and 12 bases separated the two germline ends. The germline CDR1 and CDR2 sequences are SQVTM and ANQGSEA. Here the CDR3 reads CSVKPDNNQPQHF. CDR3 in DNA: TGCAGCGTTAAGCCAGACAATAATCAGCCCCAGCATTTT.

The V call is TRBV12-3 or TRBV12-4, the J call TRBJ2-3; D may be TRBD1 or TRBD2 (5 bases each). The CDR3 covers 15 residues. Trimming left V 3 bases short and J 0 bases short, with 10 bases between. The DNA for the CDR3 is TGTGCCAGCAGTTTCAGGGACGGCAGCACAGATACGCAGTATTTT. It specifies CASSFRDGSTDTQYF.

This clonotype was observed at least ten times. This chain connects TRBV3-1 to TRBJ2-1; TRBD2 matches at 9 bases. Per germline, CDR1 LGHDT and CDR2 YNNKEL (reference sequence). The CDR3 totals 15 residues. J was trimmed by 3 bases and V by 5 bases; bases with no gene match: 5. The CDR3 loop is CASSSGLASYNEQFF. The CDR3 DNA follows: TGTGCCAGCAGCTCCGGACTAGCGAGCTACAATGAGCAGTTCTTC.

This clonotype appeared once. The J gene is TRBJ2-4, the V gene TRBV3-1; D is undetermined. This CDR3 is 11 amino acids long. Germline CDR1 and CDR2: LGHDT and YNNKEL (reference sequence). The V gene lost 5 bases and the J gene lost 6 bases, with 5 bases spanning the gap. CDR3 nucleotides: TGTGCCAGCAGCGAATTAAACATTCAGTACTTC. This translates into CASSELNIQYF.

This clonotype has at least ten counts. The genes are TRBV29-1 and TRBJ2-5; a possible D gene is TRBD1 (6 bases). Trimming removed 1 base from V and 6 bases from J, with 12 bases in between. The CDR3 runs 13 residues. The germline CDR1 and CDR2 sequences are SQVTM and ANQGSEA. The CDR3 protein is CSVEGQVVKTQYF. CDR3 DNA: TGCAGCGTTGAAGGACAGGTAGTGAAGACCCAGTACTTC. Filled out from reference TRBV29-1 and TRBJ2-5, the complete variable domain reads SAVISQKPSRDICQRGTSLTIQCQVDSQVTMMFWYRQQPGQSLTLIATANQGSEATYESGFVIDKFPISRPNLTFSTLTVSNMSPEDSSIYLCSVEGQVVKTQYFGPGTRLLVL.

This clonotype was picked up many times. This rearrangement joins TRBV29-1 to TRBJ2-1; the D gene could be TRBD1 or TRBD2 (5 bases each). This CDR3 spans 14 amino acids. Trimming shortened V by 2 bases and J by 1 base, and 9 bases separated the two germline ends. Germline CDR1 is SQVTM and CDR2 is ANQGSEA. CDR3 DNA sequence: TGCAGCGTTGAAACGGGACGATCCTACAATGAGCAGTTCTTC. Translated, it gives CSVETGRSYNEQFF.

The V gene is TRBV2, the J gene TRBJ2-5; D unresolved. The germline CDR1 and CDR2 sequences are SNHLY and FYNNEI. This CDR3 contains 15 residues. V was pared by 7 bases and J by 5 bases, with 20 bases between. CDR3 region: CASKPLGFSAETQYF. The DNA of the CDR3 is TGTGCCAGCAAGCCGTTGGGGTTTTCCGCGGAGACCCAGTACTTC.

The chain is built from TRBV5-1 and TRBJ1-1; no clear D. V was clipped by 6 bases and J by 1 base, with 10 bases between them. This CDR3 is 13 amino acids long. From germline, CDR1 is SGHRS and CDR2 YFSETQ. CDR3 loop: CASTPGSNTEAFF. The CDR3, as DNA: TGCGCCAGCACGCCGGGATCGAACACTGAAGCTTTCTTT.

This chain links TRBV12-3 or TRBV12-4 with TRBJ1-2; no firm D call. The length of the CDR3 is 12 residues. The V end was cut by 5 bases, the J end by 7 bases, with 11 bases between. The CDR3 spells CASSPVAGGYTF. The CDR3 nucleotides are TGTGCCAGCAGTCCCGTCGCGGGTGGCTACACCTTC.

This clonotype was seen a handful of times. J is TRBJ1-1 and V is TRBV9; no clear D. Trimming shortened V by 0 bases and J by 7 bases, and 10 bases separated the two germline ends. The CDR3 contains 13 residues. CDR1 and CDR2 (germline): SGDLS, YYNGEE. The CDR3 DNA sequence: TGTGCCAGCAGCGTAGGTGGGCTAAGTGAAGCTTTCTTT. As protein: CASSVGGLSEAFF. The entire variable domain, with the rest obtained from reference TRBV9 and TRBJ1-1, is as follows: DSGVTQTPKHLITATGQRVTLRCSPRSGDLSVYWYQQSLDQGLQFLIQYYNGEERAKGNILERFSAQQFPDLHSELNLSSLELGDSALYFCASSVGGLSEAFFGQGTRLTVV.

In this sample, this clonotype turned up a few times. The chain recombines TRBV27 with TRBJ2-1; 11 bases fit TRBD1. The CDR3 totals 14 residues. V lost 3 bases to trimming and J lost 8 bases; unmatched junction nucleotides: 3. Germline assignment: CDR1 MNHEY and CDR2 SMNVEV (reference sequence). Here the CDR3 DNA reads TGTGCCAGCAGTTTTCTGGGACAGGGGGATGAGCAGTTCTTC. It is translated as CASSFLGQGDEQFF.